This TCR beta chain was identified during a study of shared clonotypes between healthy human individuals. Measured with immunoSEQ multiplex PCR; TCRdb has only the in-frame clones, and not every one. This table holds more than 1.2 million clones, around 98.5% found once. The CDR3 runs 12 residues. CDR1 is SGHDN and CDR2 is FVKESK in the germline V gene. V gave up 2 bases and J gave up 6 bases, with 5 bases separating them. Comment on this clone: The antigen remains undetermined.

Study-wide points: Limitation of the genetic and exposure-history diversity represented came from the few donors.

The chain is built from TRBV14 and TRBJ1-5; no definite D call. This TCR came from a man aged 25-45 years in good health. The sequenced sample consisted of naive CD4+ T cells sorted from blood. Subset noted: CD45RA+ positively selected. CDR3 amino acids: CASSQYGQPQHF. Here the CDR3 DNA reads TGTGCCAGCAGCCAATACGGTCAGCCCCAGCATTTT.